The clone carrying this T cell receptor beta chain was observed many times. Samples came from patients with localized non-small cell lung adenocarcinoma. The CDR3 runs to 16 residues. The ends were cut back, 5 bases at V and 0 bases at J, with 17 bases in the middle. In germline, CDR1 is SGHTA, CDR2 FQGNSA. This entry comes from a study of CD4 and CD8 cells across lung adenocarcinoma regions. TCRdb reprocessed the PCR reads with MiXCR, giving one entry per CDR3 protein. The table has around 5,100 distinct CDR3 sequences, 40% to 60% seen once. This receptor was taken from a male donor with lung adenocarcinoma. The CD4 and CD8 labels of this study may be unreliable. This chain uses TRBV7-2 with TRBJ2-7, with D tentatively TRBD2 (6 bases). Source material: CD8+ T cells from the margin of a lung tumor. The CDR3 loop reads CASSVTGTSLSYEQYF. The CDR3 DNA reads as TGTGCCAGCAGCGTGACTGGGACTTCCCTCTCCTACGAGCAGTACTTC. The full variable domain, with the rest looked up from reference TRBV7-2 and TRBJ2-7, is GAGVSQSPSNKVTEKGKDVELRCDPISGHTALYWYRQSLGQGLEFLIYFQGNSAPDKSGLPSDRFSAERTGGSVSTLTIQRTQQEDSAVYLCASSVTGTSLSYEQYFGPGTRLTVT.